The next 24 T cell receptor beta chains were all read from a single sample in a study of beta chain features in type 1 diabetes. Sequenced material consisted of expressed TCRB transcripts (all of the isolated RNA was reverse transcribed). Assay used: immunoSEQ multiplex PCR; TCRdb lists only in-frame clones, some missing. The table records roughly 140,000 clones, less than 9.5% of them present only once. The sample consisted of central memory CD4+ T cells from blood. The receptors were sampled from a man aged 18-30 years in good health.

DNA of the CDR3: TGTGCCAGCAGCTCCTGGGCGTCGGACACTGAAGCTTTCTTT. It codes for CASSSWASDTEAFF. The J gene is TRBJ1-1, the V gene TRBV4-2; no definite D call. The CDR3 consists of 14 residues. Germline CDR1 LGHNA, CDR2 YNFKEQ. Between the trimmed V and J ends, which lost 5 bases and 3 bases, there was a span of 13 bases.

The chain employs TRBV5-1 and TRBJ2-2; a weak D match, TRBD2 (5 bases). Germline V gene sequence: CDR1 SGHRS, CDR2 YFSETQ. This CDR3 spans 13 amino acids. V was trimmed by 4 bases and J by 5 bases, leaving 9 bases between them. This CDR3 reads CASSQEGTGELFF. In DNA, the CDR3 is TGCGCCAGCAGCCAAGAGGGTACCGGGGAGCTGTTTTTT.

This clone was seen more than once but under ten times. The chain links TRBV7-2 to TRBJ1-3; 8 bases fit TRBD1. The length of the CDR3 is 15 residues. Germline-derived CDR1 and CDR2 are SGHTA and FQGNSA. V shed 4 bases and J 2 bases; nucleotides not matched to a gene: 4. CDR3 residues: CASSSATGAGNTIYF. Here the CDR3 DNA reads TGTGCCAGCAGCTCTGCGACAGGGGCTGGAAACACCATATATTTT.

The V call is TRBV27, the J call TRBJ1-5; a possible D gene is TRBD1 (6 bases). This CDR3 has 16 amino acids. The V and J ends lost 5 bases and 5 bases respectively, with 19 bases between them. Looked up from germline, CDR1 is MNHEY and CDR2 is SMNVEV (reference sequence). CDR3 sequence (DNA): TGTGCCAGCAGTCCCGAATCAGACAGGCGGTATCAGCCCCAGCATTTT. Translated: CASSPESDRRYQPQHF.

The chain carries TRBV7-3 and TRBJ1-6; 8 nucleotides match TRBD1. Germline CDR1 SGHTA, CDR2 FQGTGA. This CDR3 has 16 amino acids. V was clipped by 4 bases and J by 7 bases; unmatched bases: 9. The CDR3 bases are TGTGCCAGCAGCTCACAACCCCGGACAGGGAATTCACCCCTCCACTTT. Translated: CASSSQPRTGNSPLHF.

This chain joins TRBV30 and TRBJ2-1, with D hard to call. Germline V gene data show CDR1 as GTSNPN and CDR2 as SVGIG (reference sequence). The ends were cut back, 5 bases at V and 8 bases at J, with 22 bases in the middle. The length of the CDR3 is 15 residues. CDR3 nucleotides: TGTGCCTGGGGCGTCTCGGCGAGAGCCAGCGATGAGCAGTTCTTC. Residues: CAWGVSARASDEQFF.

This clone has ten or more counts. The chain links TRBV4-3 to TRBJ2-1; 8 nucleotides match TRBD1. The junction had 6 bases not matched to a gene; V was cut back by 1 base and J by 7 bases. The CDR3 runs to 15 residues. Germline CDR1 and CDR2: LGHNA and YSLEER. CDR3 nucleotide sequence: TGCGCCAGCAGCCAAGGGACAGGGCTCAGGAATGAGCAGTTCTTC. As protein: CASSQGTGLRNEQFF.

This clone was observed at least ten times. The J gene is TRBJ2-7, the V gene TRBV28; TRBD1 matches at 10 bases. Germline values: CDR1 MDHEN, CDR2 SYDVKM. The CDR3 spans 19 residues. With V trimmed by 4 bases and J by 4 bases, 19 bases remained unmatched. The CDR3 DNA is TGTGCCAGCAGTTCGAACTACCGGGACAGGGGTGCTAGAAGGTACGAGCAGTACTTC. It is translated as CASSSNYRDRGARRYEQYF. The full variable domain, rest sourced from reference TRBV28 and TRBJ2-7, is DVKVTQSSRYLVKRTGEKVFLECVQDMDHENMFWYRQDPGLGLRLIYFSYDVKMKEKGDIPEGYSVSREKKERFSLILESASTNQTSMYLCASSSNYRDRGARRYEQYFGPGTRLTVT.

In its sample, this clone was seen a few times. The chain is built from TRBV7-2 and TRBJ2-5; TRBD2 matches 8 bases. Trimming at V came to 4 bases and at J to 2 bases, leaving 3 bases not matched to a gene. In germline, CDR1 is SGHTA, CDR2 FQGNSA. This CDR3 region has 14 residues. The CDR3 loop reads CASSYSGTQETQYF. In DNA form, the CDR3 reads TGTGCCAGCAGCTATAGCGGGACACAAGAGACCCAGTACTTC.

Regarding this clone: One end of the junction fails to match germline, which may point to a read error. This sequence joins TRBV7-7 and TRBJ2-5, with TRBD1 matching 9 bases. The germline V gene has CDR1 SSHAT and CDR2 FNYEAQ (reference sequence). CDR3 size: 15 residues. CDR3 sequence reads: CASSPGTGYQETQYF. CDR3 in DNA: TGTGCTAGCAGCCCTGGGACAGGGTACCAAGAGACCCAGTACTTC.

This clone turned up a few times. The rearrangement joins TRBV7-9 to TRBJ1-1, with D tentatively TRBD1 (6 bases). The germline CDR1 and CDR2 sequences are SEHNR and FQNEAQ (reference sequence). This CDR3 region has 12 residues. V shed 5 bases and J shed 7 bases, with 11 bases lying between them. CDR3 loop: CASSIGTLEAFF. Written as DNA, the CDR3 is TGTGCCAGCAGCATCGGGACACTTGAAGCTTTCTTT.

The chain links TRBV4-3 to TRBJ2-3, with D perhaps TRBD2 (6 bases). Per the germline V gene, CDR1 is LGHNA and CDR2 is YSLEER. This CDR3 has 18 amino acids. V lost 0 bases to trimming and J lost 0 bases, with 16 bases between them. The CDR3 region has the DNA TGCGCCAGCAGCCAAGATCAGGTCCGGGACTCAAGCACAGATACGCAGTATTTT. Amino acids: CASSQDQVRDSSTDTQYF.

The genes are TRBV30 and TRBJ2-7; 8 bases are a match to TRBD1. CDR1 is GTSNPN, CDR2 SVGIG, per germline (reference sequence). There are 13 residues in the CDR3. V was clipped by 3 bases and J by 6 bases; unmatched bases: 7. DNA of the CDR3: TGTGCCTGGAGCCGGGACAGGCCCCGCGAGCAGTACTTC. Amino acid sequence: CAWSRDRPREQYF.

The J gene is TRBJ2-1, the V gene TRBV19; 8 bases match TRBD2. Losses at the gene ends were 6 bases for V and 5 bases for J; bases not matched to a gene: 9. Per germline, CDR1 LNHDA and CDR2 SQIVND (reference sequence). The CDR3 spans 15 residues. The CDR3 loop is CASRGRLASHNEQFF. CDR3 nucleotides: TGTGCCAGTAGAGGGAGACTAGCGTCCCACAATGAGCAGTTCTTC.

This clone was seen ten or more times. The chain has TRBV29-1 and TRBJ2-5; maybe TRBD2 (5 bases). The V end was cut by 7 bases, the J end by 5 bases, with 14 bases between. This CDR3 comprises 12 residues. CDR1 SQVTM and CDR2 ANQGSEA come from the germline V gene. For the CDR3, the DNA is TGCAGCGCCGGGGAACCCTCGGAGACCCAGTACTTC. This sequence encodes CSAGEPSETQYF.

This clone was observed a handful of times. The rearrangement links TRBV11-2 to TRBJ1-4; D possibly corresponds to TRBD1 (5 bases). With 5 bases removed from V and 3 bases from J, the gap between germline ends came to 10 bases. The CDR3 spans 14 residues. From germline, CDR1 is SGHAT and CDR2 FQNNGV. Written as DNA, the CDR3 is TGTGCCAGCAGCCGCACGGGGGCTAATGAAAAACTGTTTTTT. Translating it yields CASSRTGANEKLFF.

The chain is built from TRBV5-4 and TRBJ1-2; no definite D call. The CDR3 covers 13 residues. CDR1 and CDR2 from the germline V gene are SGHNT and YYREEE (reference sequence). Trimming cost V 5 bases and J 6 bases, with 14 bases left between them. Here the CDR3 reads CASRLVNNDGYTF. CDR3 nucleotides: TGTGCCAGCAGACTCGTGAATAATGATGGCTACACCTTC.

The table lists this clone with a few counts. The V and J genes are TRBV13 and TRBJ2-7; 10 bases line up with TRBD1. The CDR3 sequence is 14 residues long. With 4 bases clipped from V and 7 bases from J, the junction kept 7 bases outside the gene matches. The germline gives CDR1 PRHDT, CDR2 FYEKMQ (reference sequence). CDR3 sequence reads: CASSSRDRGGEQYF. CDR3 sequence (DNA): TGTGCCAGCAGCTCGCGGGACAGGGGTGGGGAGCAGTACTTC.

J is TRBJ2-1 and V is TRBV28, with TRBD2 identical over 13 bases. The ends lost 6 bases at V and 8 bases at J; junction bases unmatched: 4. The CDR3 spans 14 residues. The germline gives CDR1 MDHEN, CDR2 SYDVKM. The CDR3 DNA sequence: TGTGCCAGCAGGCGGACTAGCGGGAGACATGAGCAGTTCTTC. It yields the protein CASRRTSGRHEQFF.

This clone showed up just a few times. The chain has TRBV28 and TRBJ2-2; 13 bases are shared with TRBD2. The V gene's germline CDR1 is MDHEN and CDR2 SYDVKM. CDR3 size: 19 residues. V shed 0 bases, J shed 7 bases, and the junction held 11 bases outside the gene matches. DNA for the CDR3: TGTGCCAGCAGTTTATGGGGACTAGCGGGGACTCAGTCGAGCGGGGAGCTGTTTTTT. Amino acid sequence: CASSLWGLAGTQSSGELFF.

The J gene is TRBJ1-1, the V gene TRBV5-1, with TRBD1 as a possible D gene (6 bases). Trimming left V 0 bases short and J 7 bases short, with 13 bases between. CDR1 SGHRS and CDR2 YFSETQ come from the germline V gene. The CDR3 loop spans 14 amino acids. The CDR3 protein is CASSLVPGDREAFF. CDR3 DNA sequence: TGCGCCAGCAGCTTGGTCCCAGGGGACCGTGAAGCTTTCTTT.

The V gene is TRBV7-2, the J gene TRBJ2-1, with D tentatively TRBD2 (5 bases). CDR3 length: 15 amino acids. The V and J ends lost 1 base and 2 bases respectively, with 9 bases between them. Per germline, CDR1 SGHTA and CDR2 FQGNSA. The CDR3 protein is CASSLGRGTYNEQFF. The CDR3 DNA reads as TGTGCCAGCAGCTTAGGGAGAGGGACCTACAATGAGCAGTTCTTC.

This clone was picked up a small number of times. V is TRBV2 and J is TRBJ1-6; 7 nucleotides agree with TRBD1. CDR3 length: 15 residues. Germline assignment: CDR1 SNHLY and CDR2 FYNNEI. J lost 4 bases, V lost 6 bases, and 6 bases had no gene match. CDR3 sequence: CASRVQGTYNSPLHF. CDR3 DNA sequence: TGTGCCAGCAGAGTACAGGGGACGTATAATTCACCCCTCCACTTT.

This clone was counted many times. The sample carries other DNA sequences with the same CDR3. V gene TRBV4-2 combines with J gene TRBJ1-5, with 8 positions matching TRBD1. The CDR3 runs 15 residues. Germline loops: CDR1 LGHNA, CDR2 YNFKEQ. With 4 bases clipped from V and 4 bases from J, the junction kept 6 bases outside the gene matches. CDR3 DNA sequence: TGTGCCAGCAGCCGGCAGGGGGCGTCTAATCAGCCCCAGCATTTT. Translation: CASSRQGASNQPQHF.